The present T cell receptor (beta chain) was sequenced within a study of cytomegalovirus exposure and HLA in healthy donors (dated 2017 in TCRdb). Study-wide context: An earlier analysis of approximately 600 of the donors reported approximately 290 Gb of sequence data and roughly 100 million unique TCR beta sequences from some 180 million T cells. Roughly 5 DR-DQ haplotypes were handled as single units for association and clustering, since linkage in the cohort was strong. Alongside the repertoire data, information on donor age, sex, ethnicity and CMV serostatus was compiled. Rather than drawing on any new phenotypic data, the later analysis identified candidate immune exposures from TCR beta sequences and the way those sequences occurred across donors. About 280 gigabases of sequencing data and around 85 million unique TCR sequences made up an early release that covered some 640 HLA-typed donors. On average, around 240,000 unique TCR beta nucleotide sequences were sequenced per donor among 398 genotyped donors of the cohort, with about 17% of those sequences being non-productive. Genome-wide SNP genotypes for about 65% of the 666 donors were used in a later genetic analysis, which treated that subset as a discovery cohort. The T cell repertoires of about 700 subjects were profiled by immunosequencing and related to cytomegalovirus serostatus. In an earlier analysis of 500 to 650 of the donors, high-throughput TCR beta sequencing was used to judge whether each TCR beta V gene segment behaved as functional or pseudogenic. The study aimed to test whether signatures of past pathogen exposure could be identified by cataloging public T cell receptors. To predict cytomegalovirus infection status, the study brought together high-throughput TCR immunosequencing, statistical association of individual TCRs with disease status, and machine learning. A later analysis re-examined previously published TCR beta repertoires from roughly 720 donors and added high-resolution HLA genotyping to investigate patterns of TCR occurrence. Besides the first cohort of approximately 670 subjects, a separate validation cohort made up of 120 or so different subjects was used. HLA typing covered class I and class II loci at four-digit resolution. Among the roughly 400 genotyped donors, roughly 80% belonged to the genetic ancestry cluster associated with self-reported Caucasian donors. All discovery cohort repertoires had been generated on a single sequencing platform. Typing coverage varied by locus: roughly 620-640 donors for A, B, C, DRB1 and DQB1; more than 500 for DQA1; 600 to 610 for DPA1; 450 to 480 for DPB1.

Library preparation was by the immunoSEQ multiplex PCR assay. For the multiplex PCR, a mixture combining 60 forward primers for TCR Vbeta segments and 13 reverse primers for TCR Jbeta segments was used. Amplification of the CDR3 region of rearranged TCR beta genes was performed with a multiplex PCR assay on genomic DNA. On the Illumina HiSeq System, the amplified TCR beta libraries were sequenced as 87-base-pair reads. The paper's data handling went like this. A later analysis counted tens of millions of unique TCR beta chains across the 690 or so repertoires, and around 9.9 million of these chains were shared by at least two donors. Raw reads were error-corrected and collapsed into unique sequences with a nearest-neighbor algorithm that merged closely related sequences to remove PCR and sequencing errors. V, D and J gene segments were assigned by aligning CDR3 sequences to IMGT reference sequences. For a sequence to be retained, a match of at least six nucleotides was required to both a V gene segment and a J gene segment. Rearrangements were classified as productive when the CDR3 lacked stop codons and remained in frame with V and J, and all other rearrangements were classified as non-productive. Following IMGT convention, CDR3 was defined as the stretch from the second conserved V-encoded cysteine up to the conserved J-encoded phenylalanine. The earlier analysis of 500 to 650 of the donors excluded any sequence lacking an unambiguous match to a single V gene segment. In an earlier analysis of roughly 600 of the donors, a V segment was called functional when productive rearrangements were above 56.7%, and segregating when the standard deviation between donors exceeded 5%. A statistical classification framework was developed to diagnose cytomegalovirus status using the catalog of TCR beta chain sequences. In a later analysis, TCR nucleotide sequences were compared against IMGT/GENE-DB human TR gene sequences so that V and J genes could be assigned. In a later analysis, CDR3 sequences and most-parsimonious VDJ recombination scenarios were assigned using the TCRdist pipeline. A later analysis defined each TCR beta chain by its CDR3 amino acid sequence plus V-gene family, and excluded reads lacking a unique V-gene family. A later analysis removed 550 to 700 highly shared, low-generation-probability nucleotide sequences to deal with suspected cross-contamination and a sequencing artifact. For each public chain, a later analysis derived a clonal expansion index from normalized ranks of inferred template counts within each repertoire. In a later analysis, generation probabilities were computed using a VDJ recombination model fitted to out-of-frame rearrangements, and the results were checked against IGoR. A later analysis scored TCR-TCR, TCR-HLA and TCR-CMV co-occurrence with hypergeometric tests, applying a repertoire-size bias correction to TCR pairs. In a later analysis, false discovery rates were estimated by permuting HLA or CMV assignments 20 times. A later analysis grouped co-occurring TCRs with DBSCAN, adding TCRdist sequence similarity when clustering within HLA-allele-positive subsets. Repertoires with fewer than 30,000 or more than 120,000 public chains, plus five repertoires with anomalous nucleotide sharing, were excluded from co-occurrence clustering. TCRdb took this table from immuneACCESS and kept in-frame rearrangements with V and J called. Such tables lack part of the clones; where checked against another copy, unresolved V genes explain under half of the gap, and the rest is unexplained. D and trimming come from the DNA, and the V and J calls and clone size come from that table. Here the sample has under 150,000 clones; 65% to 75% occur a single time. The ten largest clones add up to roughly 4.2% of the sample.

The cohort comprised 710 or so healthy bone marrow donors. At the time of sampling, all cohort members were nominally healthy, though unrecorded immune exposures were likely present. The donor was CMV seropositive and was included in the group of around 300 seropositive cohort members. A peripheral blood sample was collected from each donor, and TCR beta sequencing was performed on peripheral blood mononuclear cells. Genomic DNA extraction from the blood cell samples was performed with the Qiagen DNeasy Blood Extraction Kit. Here is what the overall study found, with its caveats: V-gene and J-gene trimming of TCR beta chains was associated with a missense DCLRE1C variant in a later genetic analysis, and the association was replicated in an independent cohort. A further reported finding was that TCR beta sequences accurately predicted the HLA-A and HLA-B alleles for most subjects in the first cohort. In a later analysis, several top co-occurrence clusters were reported to appear linked to parvovirus B19, influenza, CMV and Epstein-Barr virus. An earlier analysis of approximately 570 of the donors showed that most TCR beta V segments appeared in productive rearrangements either about 90% or about 30% of the time, which broadly matched IMGT annotations. In both the original and validation cohorts, the classifier was reported to diagnose cytomegalovirus status with high specificity and sensitivity. Across donors, most TCR sequences were observed very rarely, whereas some public TCRs were present in many individuals. In a later analysis, TCR association rates were found to vary across HLA loci, with the most associated TCRs seen for DRB1 alleles and the fewest for HLA-C alleles. When HLA alleles, especially DR and DQ, strongly co-occurred, TCR associations were difficult to assign to individual alleles. In a later analysis, HLA-associated TCR beta chains were found to be more clonally expanded and to have lower generation probabilities than equally common non-associated chains. It was suggested by the authors that the approach could potentially be generalized to other disease states and immunological phenotypes. Sequencing depth was assumed to be roughly uniform across donors in the presence/absence analyses, though that assumption may not hold. Because HLA typing was missing for some donors at each locus, association tests included only the typed subset. A cluster of highly shared sequence variants was judged likely to represent a technical artifact of the sequencing pipeline. Some 15 rarely observed V segments, including chromosome 9 orphons, were excluded from the earlier analysis of some 590 of the donors because counts were too low. Linkage disequilibrium might explain the correlated functional status among segregating V segments, but an unknown experimental factor could not be excluded. The cohort was sequenced for TCR beta chains only, and without alpha or paired-chain data the features that could be detected were limited. Most CMV-associated TCR beta chains appeared to be HLA-restricted in a later analysis, and the HLA associations seemed to be driven largely by CMV exposure. At a false discovery rate of 0.05, a later analysis linked around 17,000 TCR beta sequences to specific HLA alleles. For the cohort, immune exposure information was limited to CMV serostatus. A later genetic analysis reported fewer N-insertions in productive TCRs among donors in an Asian-associated ancestry cluster than the approximately 700-donor mean. In the study, approximately 160 TCR beta chains were listed as associated with cytomegalovirus. Some IMGT-functional V segments, including TRBV6-2 and TRBV6-3, could not be told apart with the 87-base-pair reads, so those segments were excluded. In vitro tests confirmed that a few of the cytomegalovirus-associated TCR beta chains recognize cytomegalovirus antigens.

This clone is a singleton in its sample. It has no known antigen specificity. No much larger clone is present one base from it, and per-base qualities are unavailable. At the DNA level, this CDR3 is encoded by other sequences in the same sample as well. Relative to germline, V is 6 bases shorter and J is 2 bases shorter, with 10 bases between their ends. CDR1 and CDR2 were assigned from the germline V gene as MNHEY and SVGAGI. The CDR3 spans 13 residues, from the cysteine through the phenylalanine. Only the CDR3 part of the read is kept: 39 bases, read in frame from the first base. Sequencing was carried out using PBMCs. The chain employs TRBV6-5 and TRBJ1-2; too little of a D gene remains to name it. The clonotype comes from a woman in her thirties or forties in good health and CMV-seropositive. The CDR3 protein sequence reads: CASRRDSNYGYTF. The DNA sequence is given as TGTGCCAGCAGGCGGGATTCCAACTATGGCTACACCTTC.